This is a list of T cell receptor beta chains from one sample in a study of shared clonotypes between healthy human individuals. Clones were sequenced by immunoSEQ multiplex PCR, and TCRdb holds only the in-frame ones, with some missing. The data hold a few million clones, with over 85% observed a single time. Sequenced: naive CD4+ T cells from PBMCs. The receptors were sampled from a man younger than 35 in good health. Some clones in this sample may be carry-over from other donors' samples. The CDR3 runs from the conserved cysteine through the conserved F or W. The order of the fields is V gene, J gene, D gene, clone size, CDR3 protein, CDR3 DNA. D genes are given only for firm matches. Rows may omit the clone size; those that give it use once, few, many or a size class.

V gene: TRBV7-9; J gene: TRBJ2-5; D gene: .; clone size: .; CDR3 protein: CASSPGTQQETQYF; CDR3 DNA: TGTGCCAGCAGCCCGGGGACACAACAAGAGACCCAGTACTTC
V gene: TRBV11-1; J gene: TRBJ2-2; D gene: .; clone size: .; CDR3 protein: CASSPNYGGTGELFF; CDR3 DNA: TGTGCCAGCAGCCCCAATTACGGGGGTACCGGGGAGCTGTTTTTT
V gene: TRBV9; J gene: TRBJ1-1; D gene: TRBD1; clone size: few; CDR3 protein: CASSVTGGWTEAFF; CDR3 DNA: TGTGCCAGCAGCGTAACAGGGGGTTGGACTGAAGCTTTCTTT
V gene: TRBV28; J gene: TRBJ2-7; D gene: TRBD2; clone size: .; CDR3 protein: CASSRTGTRAYEQYF; CDR3 DNA: TGTGCCAGCAGTCGAACCGGGACTAGAGCCTACGAGCAGTACTTC
V gene: TRBV18; J gene: TRBJ1-1; D gene: .; clone size: .; CDR3 protein: CASSPSVGGNTEAFF; CDR3 DNA: TGTGCCAGCTCACCATCCGTAGGGGGGAACACTGAAGCTTTCTTT
V gene: TRBV29-1; J gene: TRBJ2-5; D gene: .; clone size: .; CDR3 protein: CSVGPVGEGGGQETQYF; CDR3 DNA: TGCAGCGTTGGCCCCGTAGGTGAGGGGGGAGGACAAGAGACCCAGTACTTC
V gene: TRBV5-1; J gene: TRBJ2-7; D gene: .; clone size: .; CDR3 protein: CASSLAAGDEQYF; CDR3 DNA: TGCGCCAGCAGCTTGGCCGCCGGGGACGAGCAGTACTTC
V gene: TRBV28; J gene: TRBJ1-1; D gene: .; clone size: once; CDR3 protein: CASSLGGRVTEAFF; CDR3 DNA: TGTGCCAGCAGTTTAGGGGGGAGGGTCACTGAAGCTTTCTTT
V gene: TRBV5-1; J gene: TRBJ1-3; D gene: .; clone size: .; CDR3 protein: CASSLVSGVTGNTIYF; CDR3 DNA: TGCGCCAGCAGCTTGGTTTCCGGGGTCACTGGAAACACCATATATTTT
V gene: TRBV18; J gene: TRBJ2-2; D gene: TRBD1; clone size: .; CDR3 protein: CASSPVRRGLTGELFF; CDR3 DNA: TGTGCCAGCTCACCAGTTCGCAGGGGGCTCACCGGGGAGCTGTTTTTT
V gene: TRBV28; J gene: TRBJ2-4; D gene: .; clone size: .; CDR3 protein: CASRGPGAKNIQYF; CDR3 DNA: TGTGCCAGCAGGGGCCCCGGAGCCAAAAACATTCAGTACTTC
V gene: TRBV27; J gene: TRBJ2-7; D gene: .; clone size: .; CDR3 protein: CASSLERSGYYEQYF; CDR3 DNA: TGTGCCAGCAGTTTAGAGCGTAGCGGTTACTACGAGCAGTACTTC
V gene: TRBV5-1; J gene: TRBJ2-3; D gene: TRBD1; clone size: .; CDR3 protein: CASSLGTGTHTDTQYF; CDR3 DNA: TGCGCCAGCAGCTTGGGGACAGGGACACACACAGATACGCAGTATTTT
V gene: TRBV6-5; J gene: TRBJ2-3; D gene: .; clone size: .; CDR3 protein: CASGGRISTDTQYF; CDR3 DNA: TGTGCCAGCGGCGGTAGGATTAGCACAGATACGCAGTATTTT
V gene: TRBV30; J gene: TRBJ2-5; D gene: .; clone size: .; CDR3 protein: CAWSEGLSETQYF; CDR3 DNA: TGTGCCTGGAGTGAGGGACTTTCAGAGACCCAGTACTTC
V gene: TRBV5-1; J gene: TRBJ2-5; D gene: TRBD2; clone size: .; CDR3 protein: CASSSRLAEETQYF; CDR3 DNA: TGCGCCAGCAGCTCCCGACTAGCGGAAGAGACCCAGTACTTC
V gene: TRBV6-5; J gene: TRBJ1-6; D gene: .; clone size: .; CDR3 protein: CASSYTTANSPLHF; CDR3 DNA: TGTGCCAGCAGTTATACGACGGCTAATTCACCCCTCCACTTT
V gene: TRBV5-1; J gene: TRBJ2-7; D gene: .; clone size: .; CDR3 protein: CASSLARTEPYEQYF; CDR3 DNA: TGCGCCAGCAGCTTGGCTCGGACGGAACCCTACGAGCAGTACTTC
V gene: TRBV11-1; J gene: TRBJ2-7; D gene: .; clone size: once; CDR3 protein: CASSRAGGTYEQYF; CDR3 DNA: TGTGCCAGCAGCCGCGCCGGCGGCACCTACGAGCAGTACTTC
V gene: TRBV5-1; J gene: TRBJ2-5; D gene: TRBD2; clone size: once; CDR3 protein: CASSLDLAGAETQYF; CDR3 DNA: TGCGCCAGCAGCTTGGACCTAGCGGGAGCAGAGACCCAGTACTTC
V gene: TRBV19; J gene: TRBJ1-2; D gene: TRBD1; clone size: .; CDR3 protein: CASSNFRDSYGYTF; CDR3 DNA: TGTGCCAGTAGTAACTTCCGGGACAGCTATGGCTACACCTTC
V gene: TRBV28; J gene: TRBJ1-4; D gene: TRBD1; clone size: .; CDR3 protein: CASSLVGGTASVHEKLFF; CDR3 DNA: TGTGCCAGCAGTTTAGTGGGGGGGACAGCGTCCGTCCATGAAAAACTGTTTTTT
V gene: TRBV2; J gene: TRBJ2-7; D gene: .; clone size: .; CDR3 protein: CASQQGEGSHEQYF; CDR3 DNA: TGTGCCAGCCAGCAGGGCGAGGGGTCCCACGAGCAGTACTTC
V gene: TRBV27; J gene: TRBJ2-1; D gene: .; clone size: .; CDR3 protein: CASSLRGSRRAYNEQFF; CDR3 DNA: TGTGCCAGCAGTTTAAGGGGCTCGCGGAGGGCCTACAATGAGCAGTTCTTC
V gene: TRBV7-2; J gene: TRBJ2-7; D gene: TRBD1; clone size: .; CDR3 protein: CASSTLRDRYEQYF; CDR3 DNA: TGTGCCAGCAGCACCCTCCGGGACAGGTACGAGCAGTACTTC
V gene: TRBV7-2; J gene: TRBJ2-1; D gene: TRBD2; clone size: .; CDR3 protein: CASSSPSRTSGAYYNEQFF; CDR3 DNA: TGTGCCAGCAGCTCACCTTCCCGGACTAGCGGGGCCTACTACAATGAGCAGTTCTTC
V gene: TRBV9; J gene: TRBJ2-3; D gene: TRBD2; clone size: .; CDR3 protein: CASSVGSASGITDTQYF; CDR3 DNA: TGTGCCAGCAGCGTAGGATCGGCTAGCGGGATCACAGATACGCAGTATTTT
V gene: TRBV5-1; J gene: TRBJ1-2; D gene: .; clone size: .; CDR3 protein: CASSLSSGSGDYGYTF; CDR3 DNA: TGCGCCAGCAGCTTGTCTAGTGGCAGTGGGGACTATGGCTACACCTTC
V gene: TRBV5-1; J gene: TRBJ2-1; D gene: TRBD2; clone size: few; CDR3 protein: CASSLTSGSYNEQFF; CDR3 DNA: TGCGCCAGCAGCTTAACTAGCGGCTCCTACAATGAGCAGTTCTTC
V gene: TRBV11-1; J gene: TRBJ2-3; D gene: TRBD2; clone size: .; CDR3 protein: CASSRRTSGITDTQYF; CDR3 DNA: TGTGCCAGCAGCCGAAGGACTAGCGGAATCACAGATACGCAGTATTTT
V gene: TRBV5-8; J gene: TRBJ1-2; D gene: .; clone size: .; CDR3 protein: CASSLQAGGNYGYTF; CDR3 DNA: TGTGCCAGCAGCCTCCAGGCCGGGGGTAACTATGGCTACACCTTC
V gene: TRBV7-6; J gene: TRBJ1-4; D gene: .; clone size: .; CDR3 protein: CASSLRATNEKLFF; CDR3 DNA: TGTGCCAGCAGCCTCAGGGCAACTAATGAAAAACTGTTTTTT
V gene: TRBV7-7; J gene: TRBJ1-1; D gene: .; clone size: few; CDR3 protein: CASSLGDLTEAFF; CDR3 DNA: TGTGCCAGCAGCTTAGGTGACCTCACTGAAGCTTTCTTT
V gene: TRBV30; J gene: TRBJ1-1; D gene: TRBD1; clone size: once; CDR3 protein: CAWARQGSEAFF; CDR3 DNA: TGTGCCTGGGCAAGACAGGGGAGTGAAGCTTTCTTT
V gene: TRBV5-8; J gene: TRBJ2-1; D gene: TRBD2; clone size: .; CDR3 protein: CASSPPRGGRAYNEQFF; CDR3 DNA: TGTGCCAGCAGCCCCCCCCGCGGCGGGAGGGCCTACAATGAGCAGTTCTTC
V gene: TRBV7-2; J gene: TRBJ2-2; D gene: TRBD1; clone size: .; CDR3 protein: CASGDRALSGELFF; CDR3 DNA: TGTGCCAGCGGGGACAGGGCTTTATCCGGGGAGCTGTTTTTT
V gene: TRBV7-2; J gene: TRBJ2-3; D gene: .; clone size: .; CDR3 protein: CASSLVGGPDTQYF; CDR3 DNA: TGTGCCAGCAGCTTAGTGGGAGGTCCTGATACGCAGTATTTT
V gene: TRBV7-3; J gene: TRBJ2-3; D gene: .; clone size: .; CDR3 protein: CASSVQTADTQYF; CDR3 DNA: TGTGCCAGCAGCGTACAGACAGCAGATACGCAGTATTTT
V gene: TRBV4-2; J gene: TRBJ1-1; D gene: TRBD1; clone size: .; CDR3 protein: CASSHLDLDRVNTEAFF; CDR3 DNA: TGTGCCAGCAGCCACCTCGACTTGGACAGGGTAAACACTGAAGCTTTCTTT
V gene: TRBV28; J gene: TRBJ1-3; D gene: .; clone size: .; CDR3 protein: CASSKGGPSGNTIYF; CDR3 DNA: TGTGCCAGCAGTAAGGGGGGTCCCTCTGGAAACACCATATATTTT
V gene: TRBV25-1; J gene: TRBJ1-5; D gene: TRBD1; clone size: .; CDR3 protein: CASSSRGDQPQHF; CDR3 DNA: TGTGCCAGCAGTTCCAGGGGGGATCAGCCCCAGCATTTT
V gene: TRBV5-4; J gene: TRBJ2-3; D gene: .; clone size: .; CDR3 protein: CASSLTGQTDTQYF; CDR3 DNA: TGTGCCAGCAGCTTGACAGGGCAAACAGATACGCAGTATTTT
V gene: TRBV5-4; J gene: TRBJ2-7; D gene: .; clone size: .; CDR3 protein: CASSSGLEQYF; CDR3 DNA: TGTGCCAGCAGCTCCGGACTAGAGCAGTACTTC
V gene: TRBV19; J gene: TRBJ1-1; D gene: .; clone size: .; CDR3 protein: CASSPGGGGTEAFF; CDR3 DNA: TGTGCCAGTAGTCCCGGGGGGGGAGGCACTGAAGCTTTCTTT
V gene: TRBV28; J gene: TRBJ2-7; D gene: .; clone size: .; CDR3 protein: CASSFGGGYEQYF; CDR3 DNA: TGTGCCAGCAGTTTCGGAGGCGGGTACGAGCAGTACTTC
V gene: TRBV5-1; J gene: TRBJ1-3; D gene: .; clone size: .; CDR3 protein: CASSLGTSGNTIYF; CDR3 DNA: TGCGCCAGCAGCCTAGGGACTTCTGGAAACACCATATATTTT
V gene: TRBV5-1; J gene: TRBJ1-5; D gene: .; clone size: .; CDR3 protein: CASSLDGWLNQPQHF; CDR3 DNA: TGCGCCAGCAGCTTGGATGGGTGGTTAAATCAGCCCCAGCATTTT
V gene: TRBV2; J gene: TRBJ2-2; D gene: TRBD1; clone size: once; CDR3 protein: CAFRGQGAAGELFF; CDR3 DNA: TGTGCCTTTAGGGGACAGGGGGCGGCCGGGGAGCTGTTTTTT
V gene: TRBV28; J gene: TRBJ1-1; D gene: .; clone size: .; CDR3 protein: CASSRQFVNTEAFF; CDR3 DNA: TGTGCCAGCAGTCGACAGTTTGTGAACACTGAAGCTTTCTTT
V gene: TRBV12-1; J gene: TRBJ1-5; D gene: .; clone size: once; CDR3 protein: CASSFYGEGRVNQPQHF; CDR3 DNA: TGTGCCAGCAGCTTTTATGGTGAGGGCAGGGTTAATCAGCCCCAGCATTTT
V gene: TRBV7-8; J gene: TRBJ2-7; D gene: .; clone size: once; CDR3 protein: CASSPTRGYEQYF; CDR3 DNA: TGTGCCAGCAGCCCTACCCGGGGCTACGAGCAGTACTTC
V gene: TRBV7-2; J gene: TRBJ1-2; D gene: .; clone size: .; CDR3 protein: CASSLVDPAFYGYTF; CDR3 DNA: TGTGCCAGCAGCTTAGTTGACCCCGCGTTCTATGGCTACACCTTC
V gene: TRBV2; J gene: TRBJ2-5; D gene: .; clone size: .; CDR3 protein: CASAYAPQETQYF; CDR3 DNA: TGTGCCAGCGCCTACGCGCCACAAGAGACCCAGTACTTC
V gene: TRBV10-3; J gene: TRBJ2-7; D gene: .; clone size: .; CDR3 protein: CAIGAGGTYEQYF; CDR3 DNA: TGTGCCATCGGGGCAGGGGGGACCTACGAGCAGTACTTC
V gene: TRBV30; J gene: TRBJ1-2; D gene: TRBD1; clone size: .; CDR3 protein: CAWPQGQGTHYGYTF; CDR3 DNA: TGTGCCTGGCCCCAGGGACAGGGGACCCACTATGGCTACACCTTC